Described below is a single TCR beta chain sequence and its context. Its specificity is not known. Time point specified: baseline pretreatment blood. Treatment reported: 15 Gy SBRT to primary tumor, nephrectomy 4 weeks later. Blood was sampled at baseline, 2 weeks and 4 weeks after SBRT. Clear cell pathology was present in this patient's renal cell carcinoma. TCRdb keeps only in-frame clones here, not all; method: immunoSEQ multiplex PCR. The sample yields about 130,000 clones, about 88% seen once. The source of the sample is a study of radiation and T cells in renal cell carcinoma. Study-wide context: Nephrectomy followed 15 Gy stereotactic body radiation by 4 weeks. Regarding the study as a whole: Top tumor clonotypes rose in blood 2 weeks post-radiation, then contracted.

The clonotype originates from a woman between 45 and 60 years old with renal cell carcinoma. The sample consisted of blood, taken from a patient whose treatment included radiotherapy and nephrectomy.

In DNA form, the CDR3 reads TGTGCCAGTAGTATAGGTGGAAGAGGTCGCGAGCAGTACTTC. Amino acid sequence: CASSIGGRGREQYF. The chain uses TRBV19 and TRBJ2-7, with D hard to call. V was pared by 1 base and J by 6 bases, with 13 bases between. From germline, CDR1 is LNHDA and CDR2 SQIVND (reference sequence). The length of the CDR3 is 14 residues. The full variable domain, in which reference TRBV19 and TRBJ2-7 provide the parts outside the CDR3, is DGGITQSPKYLFRKEGQNVTLSCEQNLNHDAMYWYRQDPGQGLRLIYYSQIVNDFQKGDIAEGYSVSREKKESFPLTVTSAQKNPTAFYLCASSIGGRGREQYFGPGTRLTVT.